This T cell receptor (beta chain) was captured by sequencing in a study of blood T cell repertoires in COVID-19. About the research overall: Material from acute and convalescent COVID-19 was sourced from the United States, Italy and Spain. Nucleic acid was either cDNA or gDNA, and it came from T cells, B-cell-depleted T cells, or PBMCs.

In the original processing: Cell counts per sample came from amplifying reference gene primers. The method was immunoSEQ multiplex PCR; TCRdb's version includes in-frame clones alone and lacks a portion of them. V and J calls and clone size are those listed in that table; D and trimming were worked out from the DNA. Altogether around 100,000 clones are present, roughly 85% being singletons, with the ten largest covering 3% to 3.5%. CDR3 length: 16 residues. Germline lookup yields CDR1 SGHRS and CDR2 YFSETQ. V was clipped by 0 bases and J by 1 base; unmatched bases: 0. The sample consisted of peripheral blood. V usage is TRBV5-1 and J usage is TRBJ1-5, with 11 bases matching TRBD1. The TCR comes from a man in his fifties in a cohort sampled during active COVID-19. CDR3 sequence: CASSLGDRGSNQPQHF. The CDR3 region has the DNA TGCGCCAGCAGCTTGGGGGACAGGGGGAGCAATCAGCCCCAGCATTTT. The whole variable domain, filled in from reference TRBV5-1 and TRBJ1-5, reads KAGVTQTPRYLIKTRGQQVTLSCSPISGHRSVSWYQQTPGQGLQFLFEYFSETQRNKGNFPGRFSGRQFSNSRSEMNVSTLELGDSALYLCASSLGDRGSNQPQHFGDGTRLSIL.